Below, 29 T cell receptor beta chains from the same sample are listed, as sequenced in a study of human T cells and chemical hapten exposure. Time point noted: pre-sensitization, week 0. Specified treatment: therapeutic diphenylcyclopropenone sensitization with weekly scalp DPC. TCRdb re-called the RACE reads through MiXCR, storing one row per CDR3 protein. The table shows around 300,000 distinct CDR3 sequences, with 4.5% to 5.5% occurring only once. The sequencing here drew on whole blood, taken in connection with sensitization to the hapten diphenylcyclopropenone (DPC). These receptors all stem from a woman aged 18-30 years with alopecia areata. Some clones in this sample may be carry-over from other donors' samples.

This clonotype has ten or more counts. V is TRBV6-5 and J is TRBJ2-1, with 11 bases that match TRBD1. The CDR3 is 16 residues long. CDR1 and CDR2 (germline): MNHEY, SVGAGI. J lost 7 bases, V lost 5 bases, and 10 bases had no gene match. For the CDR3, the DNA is TGTGCCAGCAGTCGCTGGTCCGGGACAGGGGGTAATGAGCAGTTCTTC. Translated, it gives CASSRWSGTGGNEQFF.

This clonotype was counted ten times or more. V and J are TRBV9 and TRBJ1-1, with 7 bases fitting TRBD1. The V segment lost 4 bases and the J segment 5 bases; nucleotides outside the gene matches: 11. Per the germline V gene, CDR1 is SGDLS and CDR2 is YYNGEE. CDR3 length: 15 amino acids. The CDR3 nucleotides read TGTGCCAGCAGCCTCCGGGACAGAGGTTGGACTGAAGCTTTCTTT. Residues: CASSLRDRGWTEAFF. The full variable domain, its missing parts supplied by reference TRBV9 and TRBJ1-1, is DSGVTQTPKHLITATGQRVTLRCSPRSGDLSVYWYQQSLDQGLQFLIQYYNGEERAKGNILERFSAQQFPDLHSELNLSSLELGDSALYFCASSLRDRGWTEAFFGQGTRLTVV.

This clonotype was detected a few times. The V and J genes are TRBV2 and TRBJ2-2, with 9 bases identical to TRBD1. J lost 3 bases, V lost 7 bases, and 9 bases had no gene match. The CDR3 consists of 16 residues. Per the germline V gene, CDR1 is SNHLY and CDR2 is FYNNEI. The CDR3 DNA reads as TGTGCCAGCAACAACCTACAGGGGGCGTACACCGGGGAGCTGTTTTTT. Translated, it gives CASNNLQGAYTGELFF.

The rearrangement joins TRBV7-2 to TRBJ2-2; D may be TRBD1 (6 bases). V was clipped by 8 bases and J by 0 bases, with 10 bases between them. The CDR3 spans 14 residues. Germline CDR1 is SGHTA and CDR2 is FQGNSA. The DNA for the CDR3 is TGTGCCAGCTGCGGACAGCCGAACACCGGGGAGCTGTTTTTT. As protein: CASCGQPNTGELFF.

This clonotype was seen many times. In DNA, the CDR3 is TGTGCCAGCAGCATGGGGGCGGACACAGATACGCAGTATTTT. Its protein is CASSMGADTDTQYF. The rearrangement joins TRBV5-5 to TRBJ2-3, with a possible D match to TRBD1 (6 bases). Germline loops: CDR1 SGHKS, CDR2 YYEKEE (reference sequence). This CDR3 region has 14 residues. Trimming pared 4 bases from V and 2 bases from J, leaving 11 bases between.

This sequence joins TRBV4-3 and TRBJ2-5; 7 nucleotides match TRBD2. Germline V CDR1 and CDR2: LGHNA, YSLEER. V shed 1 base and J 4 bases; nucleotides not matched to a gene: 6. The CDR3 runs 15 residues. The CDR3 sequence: CASSQAPGRGETQYF. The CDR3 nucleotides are TGCGCCAGCAGCCAAGCCCCGGGGAGGGGAGAGACCCAGTACTTC.

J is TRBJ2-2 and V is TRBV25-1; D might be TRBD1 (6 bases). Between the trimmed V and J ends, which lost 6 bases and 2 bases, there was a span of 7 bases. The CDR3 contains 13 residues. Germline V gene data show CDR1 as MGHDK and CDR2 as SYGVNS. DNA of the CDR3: TGTGCCAGCAGGGACAGAAACACCGGGGAGCTGTTTTTT. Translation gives CASRDRNTGELFF. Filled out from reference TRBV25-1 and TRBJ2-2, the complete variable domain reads EADIYQTPRYLVIGTGKKITLECSQTMGHDKMYWYQQDPGMELHLIHYSYGVNSTEKGDLSSESTVSRIRTEHFPLTLESARPSHTSQYLCASRDRNTGELFFGEGSRLTVL.

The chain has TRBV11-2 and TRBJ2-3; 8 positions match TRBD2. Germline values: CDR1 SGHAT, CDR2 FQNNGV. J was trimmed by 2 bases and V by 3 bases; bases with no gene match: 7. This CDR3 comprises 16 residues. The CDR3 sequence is CASSLGAGGDTDTQYF. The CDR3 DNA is TGTGCCAGCAGCTTGGGCGCGGGGGGTGACACAGATACGCAGTATTTT.

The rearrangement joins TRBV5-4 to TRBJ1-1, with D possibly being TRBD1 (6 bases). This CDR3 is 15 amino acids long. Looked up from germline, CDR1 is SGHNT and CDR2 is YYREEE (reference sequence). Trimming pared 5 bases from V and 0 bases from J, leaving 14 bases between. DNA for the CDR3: TGTGCCAGCAGGAGAACCGGACAGCTGAACACTGAAGCTTTCTTT. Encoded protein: CASRRTGQLNTEAFF.

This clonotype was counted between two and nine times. DNA for the CDR3: TGTGCCAGCAGGGACAACAATGAGCAGTTCTTC. Translating gives CASRDNNEQFF. The gene calls are TRBV12-3 or TRBV12-4 and TRBJ2-1; a weak D match, TRBD1 (5 bases). The CDR3 has 11 residues. The V end was cut by 6 bases, the J end by 5 bases, with 5 bases between.

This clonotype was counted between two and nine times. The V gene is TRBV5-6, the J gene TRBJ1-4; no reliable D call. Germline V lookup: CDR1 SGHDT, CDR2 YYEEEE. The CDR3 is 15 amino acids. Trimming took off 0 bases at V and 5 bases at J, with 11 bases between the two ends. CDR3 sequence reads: CASSLAVGGNEKLFF. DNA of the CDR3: TGTGCCAGCAGCTTGGCCGTGGGAGGAAATGAAAAACTGTTTTTT.

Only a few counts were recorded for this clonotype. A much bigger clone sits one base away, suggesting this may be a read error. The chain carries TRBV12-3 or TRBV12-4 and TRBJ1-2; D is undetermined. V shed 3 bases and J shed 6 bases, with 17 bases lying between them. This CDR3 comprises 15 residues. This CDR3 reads CASSLLFDGVNGYTF. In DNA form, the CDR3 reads TGTGCCAGCAGTTTGCTTTTCGACGGGGTGAATGGCTACACCTTC.

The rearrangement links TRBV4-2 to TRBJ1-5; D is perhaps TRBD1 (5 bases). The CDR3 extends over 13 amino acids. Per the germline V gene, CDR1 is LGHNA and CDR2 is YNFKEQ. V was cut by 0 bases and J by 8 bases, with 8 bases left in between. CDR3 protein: CASSQEWGEPQHF. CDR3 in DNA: TGTGCCAGCAGCCAAGAGTGGGGGGAGCCCCAGCATTTT.

This chain's CDR3 is CASSQEASGQFYEQYF. The CDR3, as DNA: TGCGCCAGCAGCCAAGAGGCCTCGGGACAGTTCTACGAGCAGTACTTC. V gene TRBV4-1 combines with J gene TRBJ2-7; TRBD1 agrees at 7 bases. This CDR3 spans 16 amino acids. Germline-derived CDR1 and CDR2 are MGHRA and YSYEKL. Germline trimming cut 0 bases from V and 3 bases from J; bases unmatched to any gene: 8.

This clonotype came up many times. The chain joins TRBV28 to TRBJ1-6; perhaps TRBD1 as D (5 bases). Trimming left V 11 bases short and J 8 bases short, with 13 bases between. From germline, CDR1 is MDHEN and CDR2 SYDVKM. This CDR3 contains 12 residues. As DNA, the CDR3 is TGTGCCCTCGGGGCCCTTGATTCACCCCTCCACTTT. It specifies CALGALDSPLHF.

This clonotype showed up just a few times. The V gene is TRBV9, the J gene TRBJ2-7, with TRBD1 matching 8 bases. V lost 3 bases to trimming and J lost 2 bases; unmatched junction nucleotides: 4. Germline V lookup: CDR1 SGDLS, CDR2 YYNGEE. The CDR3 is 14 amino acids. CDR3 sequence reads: CASSARTGPYEQYF. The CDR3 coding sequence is TGTGCCAGCAGCGCAAGGACAGGGCCCTACGAGCAGTACTTC.

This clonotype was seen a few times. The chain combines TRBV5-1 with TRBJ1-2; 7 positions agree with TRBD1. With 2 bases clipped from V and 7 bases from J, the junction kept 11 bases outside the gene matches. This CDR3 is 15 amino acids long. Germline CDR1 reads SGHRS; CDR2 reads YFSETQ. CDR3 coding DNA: TGCGCCAGCAGCTTTGGGACAGAAGGCACCTTTGGCTACACCTTC. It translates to CASSFGTEGTFGYTF.

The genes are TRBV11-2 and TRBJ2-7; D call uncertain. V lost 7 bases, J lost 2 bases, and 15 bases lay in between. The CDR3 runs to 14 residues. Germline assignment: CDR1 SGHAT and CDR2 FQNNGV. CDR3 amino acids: CASTLYGLAYEQYF. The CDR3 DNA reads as TGTGCCAGCACCCTCTACGGTCTCGCCTACGAGCAGTACTTC.

The CDR3 DNA follows: TGTGCCACCAGTGACCGCTCGACGGGGATAGGAGATACGCAGTATTTT. This translates into CATSDRSTGIGDTQYF. The rearrangement links TRBV24-1 to TRBJ2-3; a possible D gene is TRBD2 (5 bases). There are 16 residues in the CDR3. The germline gives CDR1 KGHDR, CDR2 SFDVKD. Trimming cost V 4 bases and J 5 bases, with 18 bases left between them.

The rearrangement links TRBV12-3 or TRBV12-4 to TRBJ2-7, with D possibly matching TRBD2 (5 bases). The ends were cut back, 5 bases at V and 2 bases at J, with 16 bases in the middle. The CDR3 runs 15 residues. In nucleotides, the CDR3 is TGTGCCAGCAGTCGGGGTGTGGCTGATCCCTACGAGCAGTACTTC. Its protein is CASSRGVADPYEQYF.

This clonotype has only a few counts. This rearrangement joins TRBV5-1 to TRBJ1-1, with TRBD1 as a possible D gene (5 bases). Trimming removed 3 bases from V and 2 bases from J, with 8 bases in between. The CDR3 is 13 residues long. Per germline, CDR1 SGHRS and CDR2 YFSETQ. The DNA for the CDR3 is TGCGCCAGCAGCTCCGGGACCAACACTGAAGCTTTCTTT. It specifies CASSSGTNTEAFF.

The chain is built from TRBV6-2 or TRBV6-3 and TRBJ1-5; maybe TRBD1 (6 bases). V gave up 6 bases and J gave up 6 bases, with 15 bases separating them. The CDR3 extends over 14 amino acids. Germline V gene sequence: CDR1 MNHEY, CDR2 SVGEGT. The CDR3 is CASRTLQGSQPQHF. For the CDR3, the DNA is TGTGCCAGCAGGACTCTACAGGGTAGTCAGCCCCAGCATTTT.

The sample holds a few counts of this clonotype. This CDR3 reads CASSYTLPRDSYQETQYF. In nucleotides, the CDR3 is TGTGCCAGCAGTTACACCCTCCCTCGGGACAGTTACCAAGAGACCCAGTACTTC. V and J are TRBV6-2 or TRBV6-3 and TRBJ2-5, with TRBD1 matching 7 bases. V shed 2 bases, J shed 0 bases, and the junction held 12 bases outside the gene matches. This CDR3 has 18 amino acids. The V gene's germline CDR1 is MNHEY and CDR2 SVGEGT.

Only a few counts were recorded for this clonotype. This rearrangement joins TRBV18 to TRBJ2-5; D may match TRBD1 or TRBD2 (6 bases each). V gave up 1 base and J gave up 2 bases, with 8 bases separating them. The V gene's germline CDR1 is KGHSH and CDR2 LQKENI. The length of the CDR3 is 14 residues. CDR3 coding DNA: TGTGCCAGCTCACCACTAGGGGGGCAAGAGACCCAGTACTTC. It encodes CASSPLGGQETQYF.

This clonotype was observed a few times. The CDR3 protein is CASSPGRGQAGANVLTF. For the CDR3, the DNA is TGTGCCAGCTCCCCGGGCAGGGGGCAAGCTGGGGCCAACGTCCTGACTTTC. The chain uses TRBV6-2 or TRBV6-3 and TRBJ2-6; 8 bases map to TRBD1. CDR3 length: 17 residues. Germline V lookup: CDR1 MNHEY, CDR2 SVGEGT. J lost 2 bases, V lost 8 bases, and 11 bases had no gene match.

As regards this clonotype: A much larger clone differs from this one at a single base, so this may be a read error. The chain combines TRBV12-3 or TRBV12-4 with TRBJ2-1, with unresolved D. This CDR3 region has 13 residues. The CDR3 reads CASSAYKANERFF. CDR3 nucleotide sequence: TGTGCCAGCAGTGCCTACAAGGCTAATGAGCGGTTCTTC.

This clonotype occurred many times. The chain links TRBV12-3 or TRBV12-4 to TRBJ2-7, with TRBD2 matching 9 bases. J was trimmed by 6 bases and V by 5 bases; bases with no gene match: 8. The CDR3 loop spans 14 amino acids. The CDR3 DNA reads TGTGCCAGCAGTCCTCGAGGTAGCGGGGGCGAGCAGTACTTC. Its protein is CASSPRGSGGEQYF.

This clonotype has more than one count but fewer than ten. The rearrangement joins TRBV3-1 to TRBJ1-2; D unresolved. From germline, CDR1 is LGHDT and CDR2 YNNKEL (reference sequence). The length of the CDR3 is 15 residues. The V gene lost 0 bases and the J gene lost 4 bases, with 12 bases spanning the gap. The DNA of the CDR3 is TGTGCCAGCAGCCAAGATCCTCGGCAGGTCTATGGCTACACCTTC. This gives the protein CASSQDPRQVYGYTF.

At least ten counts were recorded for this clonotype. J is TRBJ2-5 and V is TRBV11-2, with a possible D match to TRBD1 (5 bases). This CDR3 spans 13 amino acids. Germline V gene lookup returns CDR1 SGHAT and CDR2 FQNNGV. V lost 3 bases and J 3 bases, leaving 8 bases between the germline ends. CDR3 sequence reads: CASSFGREETQYF. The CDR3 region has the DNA TGTGCCAGCAGCTTCGGCAGGGAAGAGACCCAGTACTTC.